This T cell receptor (beta chain) was obtained from a study of vaccination effects on CD4 cells after COVID-19. ViraFEST used viral peptide pools to expand antigen-specific CD4+ T cells before sequencing. Investigators separated out CD4+ T cells once around nine days of culture had passed. Findings and caveats of the study: Just 1 of 255 vaccine-induced clones in healthy recipients was cross-reactive.

The length of the CDR3 is 14 residues. Trimming took 4 bases from V and 7 from J; bases not matched to a gene: 3. Germline CDR1 reads MDHEN; CDR2 reads SYDVKM. Using immunoSEQ multiplex PCR, the repertoire was profiled, and TCRdb retains in-frame clones only, with some absent. The sample consists of around 30,000 clones, about 72% of them appearing once. About this clone itself: Its antigen is currently unknown.

The chain uses TRBV28 and TRBJ2-1, with 11 nucleotides matching TRBD1. Specimen: CD4+ T cells from PBMCs cultured with HCoV-229E spike peptides, collected before COVID-19 vaccination. The clonotype comes from a human donor who received a COVID-19 vaccine. The CDR3, as DNA: TGTGCCAGCAGTTGGGGACAGGGGGTTAATGAGCAGTTCTTC. It is translated as CASSWGQGVNEQFF.